This TCR beta chain was obtained from a study of T-cell memory formation after mild COVID-19. Per germline, CDR1 SGHTA and CDR2 FQGTGA. This CDR3 is built from 13 residues. Trimming shortened V by 2 bases and J by 3 bases, and 8 bases separated the two germline ends. TCRdb reprocessed the 5' RACE reads with MiXCR, giving one entry per CDR3 protein. The sample consists of around 430,000 distinct CDR3 sequences, about a sixth of them appearing once. This clonotype was obtained from a young man who had mild COVID-19 (a few samples of this study predate the infection). Cell type and time point are not known. Sequenced sample: PBMCs or a T cell subset sorted from them (not recorded which). The chain uses TRBV7-3 and TRBJ2-7; D gene unclear. Written as DNA, the CDR3 is TGTGCCAGCAGCTTAGGGGAAATCTACGAGCAGTACTTC. Its protein is CASSLGEIYEQYF.